This T cell receptor (beta chain) stems from a study of vaccination effects on CD4 cells after COVID-19. Study summary: Everyone in the study got two shots of either the BNT162b2 or mRNA-1273 vaccine. General observations from the study: Late after vaccination, infection- and vaccine-induced clones showed marked clonal contraction.

The CDR3 sequence is 16 residues long. Deletions cut 0 bases from V and 3 bases from J, with 15 bases between. Germline lookup yields CDR1 LGHDT and CDR2 YNNKEL (reference sequence). By sample share, this clone is medium-sized (0.01 to 0.1%). The antigen is not known. Some clones are missing from TCRdb's copy, which holds only in-frame ones; the method was immunoSEQ multiplex PCR. Of about 20,000 clones listed, around 72% were seen once; the top ten hold 7.5% to 9.5%. Viral peptide pool expansion of antigen-specific CD4+ T cells preceded sequencing in the ViraFEST assay. CD4+ T cell isolation took place after nine to eleven days of culture. The vaccine recipients had no prior SARS-CoV-2 infection, with negative nucleocapsid antibodies. Approximately 1.9 million PBMC per well were cultured with 10 IU/ml IL-2 and 8 to 10 ug/ml peptides. Replacing half the medium with IL-2 medium was done on days 3 and 7.

The sample in question was CD4+ T cells from PBMCs cultured with HCoV-NL63 spike peptides, obtained before COVID-19 vaccination. The chain recombines TRBV3-1 (or the pseudogene TRBV3-2) with TRBJ2-7; D possibly corresponds to TRBD2 (6 bases). This clonotype originated in a human donor who received a COVID-19 vaccine. The chain's CDR3 is CASSQESSGLYYEQYF. The CDR3 DNA reads as TGTGCCAGCAGCCAAGAGAGCAGCGGGCTCTACTACGAGCAGTACTTC.